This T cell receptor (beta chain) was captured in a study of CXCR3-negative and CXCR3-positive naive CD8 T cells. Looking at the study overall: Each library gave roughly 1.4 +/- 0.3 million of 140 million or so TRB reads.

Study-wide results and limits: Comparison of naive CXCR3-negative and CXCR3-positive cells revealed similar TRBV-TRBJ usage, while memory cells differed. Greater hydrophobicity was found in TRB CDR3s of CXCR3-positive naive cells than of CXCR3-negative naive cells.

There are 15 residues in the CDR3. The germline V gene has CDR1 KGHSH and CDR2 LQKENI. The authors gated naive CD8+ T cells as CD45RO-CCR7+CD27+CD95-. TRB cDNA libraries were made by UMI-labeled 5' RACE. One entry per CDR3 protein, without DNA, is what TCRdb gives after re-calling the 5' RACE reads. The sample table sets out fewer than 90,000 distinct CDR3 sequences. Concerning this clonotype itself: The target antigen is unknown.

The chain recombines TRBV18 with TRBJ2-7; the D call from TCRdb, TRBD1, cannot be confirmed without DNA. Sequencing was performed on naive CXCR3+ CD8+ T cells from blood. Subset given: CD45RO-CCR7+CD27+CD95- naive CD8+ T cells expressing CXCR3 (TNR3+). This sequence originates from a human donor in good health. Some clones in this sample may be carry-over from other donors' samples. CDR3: CASSLANRGRYEQYF.